This TCR beta chain stems from a study of T cells in Graves' hyperthyroidism and ophthalmopathy. Study-level results: Ophthalmopathy and stable hyperthyroidism were separated by a 13 V-J model.

There are many counts of this clonotype. Its antigen remains unknown. RNA transcripts gave rise to amplified TCR beta CDR3 regions. In the first-round RT-PCR of the TCR CDR3, the HTBI primer set was used. TCRdb reprocessed the multiplex PCR reads via MiXCR and lists one record per CDR3 protein. Among roughly 420,000 distinct CDR3 sequences listed, 15% to 18% were seen once. V gave up 3 bases and J gave up 8 bases; unmatched junction bases: 9. There are 15 residues in the CDR3. Germline CDR1 SEHNR, CDR2 FQNEAQ (reference sequence). The genes are TRBV7-9 and TRBJ2-1; TRBD1 agrees at 8 bases. Sequenced: blood. The TCR sequence derives from a woman aged 18-29 years with Graves' hyperthyroidism. Here the CDR3 reads CASSLGTGGRDEQFF. The DNA of the CDR3 is TGTGCCAGCAGCTTGGGAACAGGGGGTCGCGATGAGCAGTTCTTC.